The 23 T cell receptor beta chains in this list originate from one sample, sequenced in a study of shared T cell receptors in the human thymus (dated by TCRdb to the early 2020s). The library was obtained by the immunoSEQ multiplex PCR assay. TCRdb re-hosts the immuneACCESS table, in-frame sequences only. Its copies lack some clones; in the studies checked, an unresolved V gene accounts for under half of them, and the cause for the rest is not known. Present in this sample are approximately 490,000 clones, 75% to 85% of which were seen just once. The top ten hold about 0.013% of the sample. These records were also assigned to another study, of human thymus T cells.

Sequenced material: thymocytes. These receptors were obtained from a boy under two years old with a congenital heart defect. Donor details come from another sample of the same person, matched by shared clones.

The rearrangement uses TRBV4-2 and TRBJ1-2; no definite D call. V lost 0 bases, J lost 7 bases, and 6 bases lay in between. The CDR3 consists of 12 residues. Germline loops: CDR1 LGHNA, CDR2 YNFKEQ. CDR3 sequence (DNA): TGTGCCAGCAGCCAAGAGGGGAGTGGCTACACCTTC. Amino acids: CASSQEGSGYTF.

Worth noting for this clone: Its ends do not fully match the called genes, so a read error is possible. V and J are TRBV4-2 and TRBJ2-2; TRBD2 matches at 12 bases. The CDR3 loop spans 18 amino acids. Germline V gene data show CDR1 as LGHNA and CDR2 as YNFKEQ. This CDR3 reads CASSQPRTSGMNPGELFF. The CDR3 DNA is TGTGCCAGCAGCCAACCCCGGACTAGCGGGATGAACCCCGGGGAGCTGTTTTTT.

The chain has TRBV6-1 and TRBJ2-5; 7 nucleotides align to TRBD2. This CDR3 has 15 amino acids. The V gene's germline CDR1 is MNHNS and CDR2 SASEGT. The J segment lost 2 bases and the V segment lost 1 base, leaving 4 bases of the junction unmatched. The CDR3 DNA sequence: TGTGCCAGCAGTGAAGTTAGCGGGTGGCAAGAGACCCAGTACTTC. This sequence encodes CASSEVSGWQETQYF.

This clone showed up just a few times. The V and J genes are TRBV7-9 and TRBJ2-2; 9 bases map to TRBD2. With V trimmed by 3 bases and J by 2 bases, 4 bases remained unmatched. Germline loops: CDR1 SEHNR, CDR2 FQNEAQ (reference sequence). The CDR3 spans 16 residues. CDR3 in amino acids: CASSFGGRANTGELFF. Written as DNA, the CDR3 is TGTGCCAGCAGCTTCGGCGGGAGGGCCAACACCGGGGAGCTGTTTTTT.

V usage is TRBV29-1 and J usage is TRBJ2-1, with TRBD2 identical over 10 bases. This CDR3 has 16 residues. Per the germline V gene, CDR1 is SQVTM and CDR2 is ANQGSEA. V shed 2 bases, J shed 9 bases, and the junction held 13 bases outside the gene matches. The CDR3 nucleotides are TGCAGCGTTGAACCCAATAGAGCGGGGGGGGGCAGTGAGCAGTTCTTC. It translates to CSVEPNRAGGGSEQFF.

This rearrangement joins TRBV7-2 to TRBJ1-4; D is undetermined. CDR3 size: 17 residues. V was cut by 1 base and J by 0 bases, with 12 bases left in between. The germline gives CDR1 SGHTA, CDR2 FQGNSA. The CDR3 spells CASSLVGRRATNEKLFF. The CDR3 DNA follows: TGTGCCAGCAGCTTAGTAGGGAGGAGGGCAACTAATGAAAAACTGTTTTTT.

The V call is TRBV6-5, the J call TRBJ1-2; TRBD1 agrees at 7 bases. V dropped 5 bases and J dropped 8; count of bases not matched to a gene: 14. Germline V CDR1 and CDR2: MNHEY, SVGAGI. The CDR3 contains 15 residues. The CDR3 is CASSHHRGGLDGYTF. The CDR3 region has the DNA TGTGCCAGCAGTCATCACAGGGGAGGTCTCGACGGCTACACCTTC.

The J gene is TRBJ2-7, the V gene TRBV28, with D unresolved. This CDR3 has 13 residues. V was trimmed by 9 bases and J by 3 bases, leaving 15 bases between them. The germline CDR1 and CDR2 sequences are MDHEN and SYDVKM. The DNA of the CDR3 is TGTGCCAGTGTAGCCAGATCAGACTACGAGCAGTACTTC. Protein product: CASVARSDYEQYF.

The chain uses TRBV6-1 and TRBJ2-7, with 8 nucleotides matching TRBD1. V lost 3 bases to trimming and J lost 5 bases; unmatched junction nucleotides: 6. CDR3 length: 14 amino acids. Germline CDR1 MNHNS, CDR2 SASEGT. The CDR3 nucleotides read TGTGCCAGCAGTGACCAAGACAGGGGACACGAGCAGTACTTC. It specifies CASSDQDRGHEQYF.

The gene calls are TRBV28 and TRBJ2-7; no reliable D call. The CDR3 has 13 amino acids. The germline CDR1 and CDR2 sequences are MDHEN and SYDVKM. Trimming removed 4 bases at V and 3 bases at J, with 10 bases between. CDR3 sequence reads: CASSSKTGYEQYF. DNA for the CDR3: TGTGCCAGCAGTTCCAAGACGGGCTACGAGCAGTACTTC.

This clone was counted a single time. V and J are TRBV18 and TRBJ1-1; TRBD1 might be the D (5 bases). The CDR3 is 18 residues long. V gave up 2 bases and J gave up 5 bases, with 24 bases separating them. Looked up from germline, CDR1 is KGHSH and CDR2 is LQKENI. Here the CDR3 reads CASSPRRSTAGNGTEAFF. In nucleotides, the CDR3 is TGTGCCAGCTCACCAAGAAGGTCGACGGCAGGGAACGGGACTGAAGCTTTCTTT.

The DNA for the CDR3 is TGTGCCAGCAGTCCGACTAGCGGACAGAAAGAGACCCAGTACTTC. This translates into CASSPTSGQKETQYF. V usage is TRBV6-6 and J usage is TRBJ2-5, with 9 bases aligning to TRBD2. Per the germline V gene, CDR1 is MNHNY and CDR2 is SVGAGI (reference sequence). The CDR3 totals 15 residues. V was pared by 5 bases and J by 3 bases, with 7 bases of the junction left unmatched.

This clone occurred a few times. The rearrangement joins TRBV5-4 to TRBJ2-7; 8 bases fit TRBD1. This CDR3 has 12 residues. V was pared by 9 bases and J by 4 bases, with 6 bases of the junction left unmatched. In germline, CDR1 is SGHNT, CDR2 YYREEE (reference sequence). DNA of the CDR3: TGTGCCACCCCGGGACAGGAATACGAGCAGTACTTC. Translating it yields CATPGQEYEQYF.

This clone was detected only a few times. CDR3 sequence reads: CASSGGGTSEGTDTQYF. CDR3 nucleotide sequence: TGCGCCAGCAGTGGAGGTGGCACTAGCGAGGGCACAGATACGCAGTATTTT. The V and J genes are TRBV10-1 and TRBJ2-3; 7 positions match TRBD2. Germline values: CDR1 WNHNN, CDR2 SYGVQD (reference sequence). J gave up 1 base and V 4 bases, and 11 bases lay outside the gene matches. There are 17 residues in the CDR3.

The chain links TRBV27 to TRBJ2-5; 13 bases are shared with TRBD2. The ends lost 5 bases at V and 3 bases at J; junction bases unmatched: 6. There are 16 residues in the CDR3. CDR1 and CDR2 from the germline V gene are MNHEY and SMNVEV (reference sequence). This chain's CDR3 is CASSPRTSGSKETQYF. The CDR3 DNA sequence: TGTGCCAGCAGTCCGAGGACTAGCGGGAGTAAAGAGACCCAGTACTTC.

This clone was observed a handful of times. Here the CDR3 DNA reads TGCGCCAGCAGCCCCACCTCGGGGGACGGTGAAAAACTGTTTTTT. Protein product: CASSPTSGDGEKLFF. The V call is TRBV4-3, the J call TRBJ1-4; maybe TRBD1 (5 bases). The CDR3 covers 15 residues. Per germline, CDR1 LGHNA and CDR2 YSLEER. Trimming removed 4 bases at V and 7 bases at J, with 16 bases between.

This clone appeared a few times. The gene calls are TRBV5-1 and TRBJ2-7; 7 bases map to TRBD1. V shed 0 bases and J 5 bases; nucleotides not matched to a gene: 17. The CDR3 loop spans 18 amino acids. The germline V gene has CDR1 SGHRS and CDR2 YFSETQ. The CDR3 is CASSLEISRGRGSNEQYF. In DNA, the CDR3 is TGCGCCAGCAGCTTGGAAATTAGTAGGGGGCGCGGATCTAACGAGCAGTACTTC.

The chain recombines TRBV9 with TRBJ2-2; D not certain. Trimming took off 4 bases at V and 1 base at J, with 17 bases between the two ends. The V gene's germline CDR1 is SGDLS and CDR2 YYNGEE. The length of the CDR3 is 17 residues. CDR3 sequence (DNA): TGTGCCAGCAGCCCCCCCGTGGCCGAATTGAACACCGGGGAGCTGTTTTTT. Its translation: CASSPPVAELNTGELFF.

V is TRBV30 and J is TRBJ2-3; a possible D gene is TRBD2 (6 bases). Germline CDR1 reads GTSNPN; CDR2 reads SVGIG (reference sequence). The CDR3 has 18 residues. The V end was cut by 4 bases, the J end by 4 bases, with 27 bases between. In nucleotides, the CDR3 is TGTGCCTGGACCGAACCGGGGGTCGTGGCGGAATGGCCAGATACGCAGTATTTT. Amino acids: CAWTEPGVVAEWPDTQYF. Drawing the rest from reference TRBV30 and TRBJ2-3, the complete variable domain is SQTIHQWPATLVQPVGSPLSLECTVEGTSNPNLYWYRQAAGRGLQLLFYSVGIGQISSEVPQNLSASRPQDRQFILSSKKLLLSDSGFYLCAWTEPGVVAEWPDTQYFGPGTRLTVL.

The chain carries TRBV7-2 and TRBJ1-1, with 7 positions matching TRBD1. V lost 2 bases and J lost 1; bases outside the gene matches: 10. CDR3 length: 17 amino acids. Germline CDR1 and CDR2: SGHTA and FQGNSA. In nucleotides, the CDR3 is TGTGCCAGCAGCTTATATGACCAACAGGGGCGGAACACTGAAGCTTTCTTT. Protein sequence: CASSLYDQQGRNTEAFF. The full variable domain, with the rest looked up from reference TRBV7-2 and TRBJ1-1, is GAGVSQSPSNKVTEKGKDVELRCDPISGHTALYWYRQSLGQGLEFLIYFQGNSAPDKSGLPSDRFSAERTGGSVSTLTIQRTQQEDSAVYLCASSLYDQQGRNTEAFFGQGTRLTVV.

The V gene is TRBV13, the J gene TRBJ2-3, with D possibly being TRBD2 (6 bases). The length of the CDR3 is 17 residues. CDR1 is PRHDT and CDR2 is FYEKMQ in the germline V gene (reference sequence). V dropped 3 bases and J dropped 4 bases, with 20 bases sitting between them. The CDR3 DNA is TGTGCCAGCAGCTTGGTGCGGAGGGGACTCCCTGCAGATACGCAGTATTTT. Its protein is CASSLVRRGLPADTQYF.

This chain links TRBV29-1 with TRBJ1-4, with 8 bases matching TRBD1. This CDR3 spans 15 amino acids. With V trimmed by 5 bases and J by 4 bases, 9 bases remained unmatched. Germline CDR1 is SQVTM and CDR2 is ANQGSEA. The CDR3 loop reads CSVITFGTGNEKLFF. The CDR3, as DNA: TGCAGCGTTATTACCTTTGGGACAGGTAATGAAAAACTGTTTTTT.

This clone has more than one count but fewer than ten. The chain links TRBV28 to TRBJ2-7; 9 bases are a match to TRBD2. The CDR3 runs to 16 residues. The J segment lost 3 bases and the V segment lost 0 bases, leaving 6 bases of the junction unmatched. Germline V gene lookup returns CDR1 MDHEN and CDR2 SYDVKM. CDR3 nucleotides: TGTGCCAGCAGTTTATGGCTAGCGGGGAAGGACTACGAGCAGTACTTC. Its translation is CASSLWLAGKDYEQYF.